A single sample gave rise to the 10 T cell receptor beta chains below, sequenced in a study of cytomegalovirus exposure and HLA in healthy donors (dated by TCRdb to the late 2010s). Library generation was performed with the immunoSEQ multiplex PCR assay. For the multiplex PCR, a mixture combining 60 forward primers for TCR Vbeta segments and 13 reverse primers for TCR Jbeta segments was used. Drawn from immuneACCESS, this table holds only the in-frame rearrangements with V and J called that TCRdb kept. Clones are partly lost; checked studies trace under half to an unresolved V gene and leave the rest unexplained. For this sample the table gives tens of thousands of clones, of which roughly three quarters were detected only once. The top ten clones comprise less than 3% of the sample. The sequencing sample was made of PBMCs. The receptors come from a woman in her 30s in good health and CMV-seronegative.

CDR3 loop: CASSLEGGGLSNEQFF. DNA of the CDR3: TGTGCCAGCAGCTTAGAAGGGGGGGGATTGAGCAATGAGCAGTTCTTC. The genes are TRBV7-2 and TRBJ2-1; D is perhaps TRBD2 (7 bases). The germline V and J ends were trimmed by 1 base and 6 bases, with 16 bases remaining between them. The CDR3 has 16 amino acids. The germline V gene encodes CDR1 SGHTA and CDR2 FQGNSA.

J is TRBJ1-1 and V is TRBV4-1, with 11 bases that match TRBD1. The V and J ends lost 1 base and 7 bases, in that order; junction bases with no gene match: 11. This CDR3 is 17 amino acids long. Germline CDR1 MGHRA, CDR2 YSYEKL. The CDR3 nucleotides are TGCGCCAGCAGCCAAGGGACAGGGGGCCTCTTAGACGATGAAGCTTTCTTT. This gives the protein CASSQGTGGLLDDEAFF.

The CDR3 nucleotides read TGCGCCAGCAGCTTGACAGGACCCGATAGCAATCAGCCCCAGCATTTT. Protein product: CASSLTGPDSNQPQHF. The chain employs TRBV5-1 and TRBJ1-5; perhaps TRBD1 as D (5 bases). The germline V and J ends were trimmed by 1 base and 0 bases, with 11 bases remaining between them. The CDR3 runs to 16 residues. In germline, CDR1 is SGHRS, CDR2 YFSETQ.

The rearrangement uses TRBV7-8 and TRBJ2-3; TRBD1 matches at 8 bases. Losses at the gene ends were 5 bases for V and 6 bases for J; bases not matched to a gene: 4. Germline assignment: CDR1 SGHVS and CDR2 FQNEAQ. CDR3 length: 13 residues. For the CDR3, the DNA is TGTGCCAGCAGCCGGGACAGGTCGGATACGCAGTATTTT. Translated: CASSRDRSDTQYF. Full variable domain (missing parts from reference TRBV7-8 and TRBJ2-3): GAGVSQSPRYKVAKRGQDVALRCDPISGHVSLFWYQQALGQGPEFLTYFQNEAQLDKSGLPSDRFFAERPEGSVSTLKIQRTQQEDSAVYLCASSRDRSDTQYFGPGTRLTVL.

The genes are TRBV7-2 and TRBJ2-1; 14 positions match TRBD2. Germline trimming cut 5 bases from V and 9 bases from J; bases unmatched to any gene: 9. Germline CDR1 SGHTA, CDR2 FQGNSA. The CDR3 consists of 16 residues. The CDR3 DNA is TGTGCCAGCAGCCCGACTAGCGGGGGGGGCGGAAGTGAGCAGTTCTTC. This codes for CASSPTSGGGGSEQFF. The whole variable domain, remainder taken from reference TRBV7-2 and TRBJ2-1, is GAGVSQSPSNKVTEKGKDVELRCDPISGHTALYWYRQSLGQGLEFLIYFQGNSAPDKSGLPSDRFSAERTGGSVSTLTIQRTQQEDSAVYLCASSPTSGGGGSEQFFGPGTRLTVL.

This clone was observed a few times. The V gene is TRBV28, the J gene TRBJ1-1; no definite D call. CDR1 is MDHEN, CDR2 SYDVKM, per germline. This CDR3 has 14 residues. V lost 5 bases, J lost 6 bases, and 16 bases lay in between. The CDR3 DNA reads TGTGCCAGCAGTGGACGGGGAATGATCCCTGAAGCTTTCTTT. Protein product: CASSGRGMIPEAFF.

This clone was seen once. The chain joins TRBV6-6 to TRBJ2-2, with 9 bases matching TRBD2. Germline lookup yields CDR1 MNHNY and CDR2 SVGAGI (reference sequence). V was pared by 0 bases and J by 5 bases, with 4 bases of the junction left unmatched. CDR3 length: 16 amino acids. The CDR3 is CASSYSGGRGTGELFF. DNA for the CDR3: TGTGCCAGCAGTTACTCAGGCGGGAGGGGTACCGGGGAGCTGTTTTTT.

CDR3 protein: CASSMVAGGQETQYF. As DNA, the CDR3 is TGCGCCAGCAGCATGGTAGCGGGAGGGCAAGAGACCCAGTACTTC. V gene TRBV5-1 combines with J gene TRBJ2-5; 11 positions match TRBD2. This CDR3 has 15 residues. Germline V gene sequence: CDR1 SGHRS, CDR2 YFSETQ. V shed 4 bases and J 2 bases; nucleotides not matched to a gene: 4.

This chain connects TRBV19 to TRBJ2-1; TRBD1 might be the D (5 bases). Germline CDR1 LNHDA, CDR2 SQIVND (reference sequence). V was clipped by 4 bases and J by 0 bases, with 10 bases between them. The CDR3 contains 15 residues. The CDR3 protein is CASSTRVGSYNEQFF. CDR3 DNA sequence: TGTGCCAGTAGTACCAGGGTAGGCTCCTACAATGAGCAGTTCTTC.

The chain links TRBV5-1 to TRBJ1-3; D perhaps matches TRBD1 (5 bases). There are 16 residues in the CDR3. Per germline, CDR1 SGHRS and CDR2 YFSETQ. Trimming removed 0 bases at V and 4 bases at J, with 14 bases between. This CDR3 is CASSLVGVALGNTIYF. The DNA of the CDR3 is TGCGCCAGCAGCTTGGTAGGGGTGGCTCTCGGAAACACCATATATTTT. Full variable domain (remainder filled in from reference TRBV5-1 and TRBJ1-3): KAGVTQTPRYLIKTRGQQVTLSCSPISGHRSVSWYQQTPGQGLQFLFEYFSETQRNKGNFPGRFSGRQFSNSRSEMNVSTLELGDSALYLCASSLVGVALGNTIYFGEGSWLTVV.